These 23 T cell receptor beta chains share one sample of origin, sequenced in a study of CD8+ T cells in alopecia areata. Following RNA extraction, reverse transcription yielded cDNA that acted as the sequencing template. This table comes from immunoSEQ multiplex PCR, and its TCRdb copy is limited to in-frame clones, with some not included. The table records about 170,000 clones, roughly 70% of them present only once. The starting material was CD8+ T cells sorted from blood, obtained at week 0. All receptors derive from a human donor with alopecia areata.

The chain recombines TRBV6-5 with TRBJ2-3, with 7 bases identical to TRBD2. Unmatched junction bases numbered 5, after V lost 7 bases and J lost 1 base. The germline V gene has CDR1 MNHEY and CDR2 SVGAGI. The CDR3 is 14 amino acids. CDR3 residues: CASTPRGGTDTQYF. In DNA, the CDR3 is TGTGCCAGCACCCCACGGGGGGGCACAGATACGCAGTATTTT.

This clone was found a few times. The CDR3 reads CASKVTAYGDTEAFF. The CDR3 DNA follows: TGTGCCAGCAAAGTTACAGCCTATGGGGACACTGAAGCTTTCTTT. V gene TRBV2 combines with J gene TRBJ1-1; D call uncertain. The V gene lost 7 bases and the J gene lost 3 bases, with 18 bases spanning the gap. The CDR3 contains 15 residues. The germline CDR1 and CDR2 sequences are SNHLY and FYNNEI.

This rearrangement joins TRBV13 to TRBJ1-1, with a possible D match to TRBD1 (6 bases). V lost 2 bases to trimming and J lost 0 bases, with 7 bases between them. The CDR3 loop spans 14 amino acids. Per the germline V gene, CDR1 is PRHDT and CDR2 is FYEKMQ (reference sequence). Here the CDR3 reads CASSLQGLNTEAFF. CDR3 nucleotides: TGTGCCAGCAGCTTACAGGGGTTGAACACTGAAGCTTTCTTT.

By proportion, this clone is medium-sized. The V call is TRBV5-1, the J call TRBJ2-6, with a tentative D call TRBD1 (5 bases). This CDR3 spans 18 amino acids. The germline V gene encodes CDR1 SGHRS and CDR2 YFSETQ. Trimming removed 4 bases from V and 0 bases from J, with 17 bases in between. CDR3 sequence: CASSPWGATSSGANVLTF. Written as DNA, the CDR3 is TGCGCCAGCAGCCCTTGGGGCGCAACCAGCTCTGGGGCCAACGTCCTGACTTTC.

The chain links TRBV27 to TRBJ2-5, with D uncertain. Germline CDR1 MNHEY, CDR2 SMNVEV (reference sequence). The CDR3 is made up of 13 amino acids. V dropped 3 bases and J dropped 2 bases, with 7 bases sitting between them. CDR3 DNA: TGTGCCAGCAGTTTCCTCCCTCAAGAGACCCAGTACTTC. This codes for CASSFLPQETQYF.

The rearrangement joins TRBV2 to TRBJ1-2; 8 bases map to TRBD1. Germline V gives CDR1 SNHLY, CDR2 FYNNEI. V shed 6 bases, J shed 8 bases, and the junction held 11 bases outside the gene matches. CDR3 length: 14 residues. The DNA of the CDR3 is TGTGCCAGCAGGGACGACAGGGGCAATCCCGGCTACACCTTC. As protein: CASRDDRGNPGYTF.

The V and J genes are TRBV29-1 and TRBJ2-7; 8 bases are a match to TRBD2. The CDR3 is 13 amino acids. Per germline, CDR1 SQVTM and CDR2 ANQGSEA. V lost 5 bases, J lost 3 bases, and 6 bases stayed unmatched. The CDR3 here is CSVFHTSGYEQYF. CDR3 sequence (DNA): TGCAGCGTTTTTCACACTAGCGGCTACGAGCAGTACTTC.

The V and J genes are TRBV25-1 and TRBJ1-2; unclear D gene. The ends were cut back, 7 bases at V and 6 bases at J, with 21 bases in the middle. Germline CDR1 MGHDK, CDR2 SYGVNS. CDR3 size: 15 residues. The DNA for the CDR3 is TGTGCCAGCACCCGTGAAGCCGGACCAAAGGATGGCTACACCTTC. It encodes CASTREAGPKDGYTF.

The J gene is TRBJ2-2, the V gene TRBV9; tentatively, D is TRBD1 (6 bases). The CDR3 contains 14 residues. Germline CDR1 SGDLS, CDR2 YYNGEE. Trimming removed 6 bases at V and 5 bases at J, with 14 bases between. CDR3 DNA sequence: TGTGCCAGCACCTCCCAGGGGACGACCGGGGAGCTGTTTTTT. As protein: CASTSQGTTGELFF.

A few counts support this clone. V and J are TRBV25-1 and TRBJ1-1; 8 positions agree with TRBD1. V gave up 2 bases and J gave up 0 bases; unmatched junction bases: 2. Germline CDR1 and CDR2: MGHDK and SYGVNS. The CDR3 has 15 amino acids. The chain's CDR3 is CASSEQGAVNTEAFF. The DNA for the CDR3 is TGTGCCAGCAGTGAACAGGGGGCGGTGAACACTGAAGCTTTCTTT.

This chain uses TRBV10-3 with TRBJ2-1; 10 positions match TRBD2. Looked up from germline, CDR1 is ENHRY and CDR2 is SYGVKD. The CDR3 consists of 16 residues. The trim removed 8 bases at V and 5 bases at J, leaving 12 bases unmatched. Here the CDR3 DNA reads TGTGCCATCTCAGGGGGGGGAGGACTAGCGGACAATGAGCAGTTCTTC. This translates into CAISGGGGLADNEQFF.

The CDR3 spells CAISPGTVVGNEQFF. The CDR3 DNA reads TGTGCCATCAGCCCCGGGACAGTTGTAGGCAATGAGCAGTTCTTC. The chain combines TRBV10-3 with TRBJ2-1, with 7 bases aligning to TRBD1. V trimming: 6 bases; J trimming: 6 bases; junction bases outside the gene matches: 11. The CDR3 sequence is 15 residues long. Germline loops: CDR1 ENHRY, CDR2 SYGVKD.

The gene calls are TRBV7-2 and TRBJ2-5, with D possibly called TRBD1 or TRBD2 (6 bases each). The CDR3 sequence is 14 residues long. V was cut by 4 bases and J by 9 bases, with 18 bases left in between. CDR1 and CDR2 from the germline V gene are SGHTA and FQGNSA. The CDR3 spells CASSYPGAGEAQYF. The CDR3 DNA reads as TGTGCCAGCAGCTACCCGGGGGCCGGGGAGGCCCAGTACTTC.

The V call is TRBV7-9, the J call TRBJ2-5, with 8 nucleotides matching TRBD1. The CDR3 length is 15 residues. CDR1 and CDR2 (germline): SEHNR, FQNEAQ (reference sequence). The ends lost 5 bases at V and 5 bases at J; junction bases unmatched: 10. The CDR3 DNA sequence: TGTGCCAGCAGCCTAACCCGGACAGGGAGGGAGACCCAGTACTTC. As protein: CASSLTRTGRETQYF. Full variable domain (remainder filled in from reference TRBV7-9 and TRBJ2-5): DTGVSQNPRHKITKRGQNVTFRCDPISEHNRLYWYRQTLGQGPEFLTYFQNEAQLEKSRLLSDRFSAERPKGSFSTLEIQRTEQGDSAMYLCASSLTRTGRETQYFGPGTRLLVL.

The chain has TRBV10-2 and TRBJ1-5; D uncertain. The germline gives CDR1 WSHSY, CDR2 SAAADI. V lost 0 bases to trimming and J lost 1 base, with 13 bases between them. The CDR3 is 17 amino acids. CDR3: CASSESNAMGSNQPQHF. CDR3 DNA sequence: TGCGCCAGCAGTGAGTCGAATGCCATGGGAAGCAATCAGCCCCAGCATTTT.

The rearrangement joins TRBV30 to TRBJ2-1; 8 bases align to TRBD2. This CDR3 contains 17 residues. Trimming removed 1 base from V and 4 bases from J; junction bases left unmatched: 12. CDR1 and CDR2 (germline): GTSNPN, SVGIG (reference sequence). CDR3 bases: TGTGCCTGGAGTGCCGCAATAGCTAGCGGGCAATACAATGAGCAGTTCTTC. Translated, it gives CAWSAAIASGQYNEQFF.

V gene TRBV29-1 combines with J gene TRBJ1-2; D perhaps matches TRBD1 (5 bases). This CDR3 contains 10 residues. V shed 7 bases and J shed 3 bases, with 6 bases lying between them. CDR1 is SQVTM, CDR2 ANQGSEA, per germline. The CDR3 region has the DNA TGCAGCGCGACAGACTATGGCTACACCTTC. Residues: CSATDYGYTF.

The chain carries TRBV7-9 and TRBJ2-3; TRBD1 is a possible D gene (6 bases). The CDR3 consists of 14 residues. V dropped 2 bases and J dropped 5 bases, with 11 bases sitting between them. Germline V gives CDR1 SEHNR, CDR2 FQNEAQ (reference sequence). The CDR3 coding sequence is TGTGCCAGCAGCTTACCACAGGGCAGAGATACGCAGTATTTT. Translation: CASSLPQGRDTQYF.

This clone appeared once. CDR3 sequence reads: CASSQEGGQYF. CDR3 DNA sequence: TGTGCCAGCAGCCAAGAGGGGGGGCAGTATTTT. The chain couples TRBV4-2 to TRBJ2-3; tentative D call: TRBD2 (6 bases). Trimming took off 0 bases at V and 11 bases at J, with 6 bases between the two ends. The germline gives CDR1 LGHNA, CDR2 YNFKEQ. The CDR3 is made up of 11 amino acids.

This clone occurred a few times. The chain carries TRBV29-1 and TRBJ2-1; D is perhaps TRBD2 (6 bases). The germline V gene has CDR1 SQVTM and CDR2 ANQGSEA. CDR3 size: 14 residues. V dropped 4 bases and J dropped 5 bases, with 15 bases sitting between them. The DNA of the CDR3 is TGCAGCGTTGTGTGGCTAGCGCCAGACAATGAGCAGTTCTTC. Its protein product is CSVVWLAPDNEQFF.

The J gene is TRBJ1-2, the V gene TRBV30; D is unclear. CDR1 GTSNPN and CDR2 SVGIG come from the germline V gene (reference sequence). CDR3 size: 13 residues. Trimming pared 0 bases from V and 4 bases from J, leaving 9 bases between. DNA for the CDR3: TGTGCCTGGAGTGTATTGGTAGGCTATGGCTACACCTTC. Translating it yields CAWSVLVGYGYTF.

The gene calls are TRBV27 and TRBJ1-5; D gene uncertain. The CDR3 is made up of 13 amino acids. Trimming cost V 5 bases and J 0 bases, with 5 bases left between them. Germline V gene data show CDR1 as MNHEY and CDR2 as SMNVEV (reference sequence). CDR3 residues: CASSDYSNQPQHF. CDR3 DNA sequence: TGTGCCAGCAGTGATTATAGCAATCAGCCCCAGCATTTT.

The rearrangement uses TRBV5-1 and TRBJ1-2, with 9 nucleotides matching TRBD1. Unmatched junction bases numbered 4, after V lost 4 bases and J lost 6 bases. Germline CDR1 SGHRS, CDR2 YFSETQ. This CDR3 contains 13 residues. CDR3 sequence reads: CASSGDRVHGYTF. The CDR3 DNA reads TGCGCCAGCAGCGGGGACAGGGTCCATGGCTACACCTTC.